This T cell receptor (beta chain) is drawn from a study of blood T cells in healthy people across ages. CDR1 SGHTA and CDR2 FQGTGA come from the germline V gene. The CDR3 runs 13 residues. For the second PCR, which ran for roughly 7 to 11 cycles, a sample-barcoded 5' primer and a J-beta primer mix were used. A single record per CDR3 protein comes from TCRdb applying MiXCR to the 5' RACE reads. The sample comprises over 700,000 distinct CDR3 sequences, 50% to 65% of which are singletons, and about 42% rests with the top ten. The TCR comes from an older man in good health. The sequencing sample was made of blood. The chain is built from TRBV7-3 and TRBJ2-4; perhaps TRBD2 as D (5 bases). Near its end, the DNA agrees better with TRBJ2-7, so the J call may be wrong. CDR3 DNA: TGTGCCAGCAGCTTTAGCGCTGGCTGCGAGCAGTACTTC. This translates into CASSFSAGCEQYF.